What follows is one TCR beta chain and its context. The data derive from a study of chemoradiotherapy in HPV16-positive cancers. About the research overall: Candidate HPV-specific T-cell clones and common TCR motifs came from functional assays in a couple of HPV16-positive patients.

Germline loops: CDR1 MDHEN, CDR2 SYDVKM. This CDR3 region has 15 residues. V gave up 2 bases and J gave up 1 base, with 12 bases separating them. The method was immunoSEQ multiplex PCR; TCRdb's version includes in-frame clones alone and lacks a portion of them. The table has 30,000 to 45,000 clones, about 80% seen once. The origin of this receptor is a human donor with HPV-associated anogenital cancer. This sample comprised blood, obtained from a patient who underwent chemoradiotherapy. V is TRBV28 and J is TRBJ2-7; D may be TRBD1 (6 bases). CDR3 amino acids: CASSLAGQHSYEQYF. CDR3 nucleotide sequence: TGTGCCAGCAGTTTAGCAGGACAGCATTCCTACGAGCAGTACTTC.